This TCR beta chain was found in a study of cytomegalovirus exposure and HLA in healthy donors. This clone has a single count. With 60 Vbeta and 13 Jbeta primers, the PCR was carried out. The repertoire was sequenced with immunoSEQ multiplex PCR; TCRdb's copy has only in-frame clones and lacks some. The sample contains 100,000 to 150,000 clones, around 72% of which appear only once. The source of this sequence is a woman in her thirties or forties in good health and CMV-seronegative. The sample consisted of PBMCs.

Here the CDR3 reads CASSSPGGNYNEQFF. In nucleotides, the CDR3 is TGTGCCAGCAGTTCCCCAGGAGGTAACTACAATGAGCAGTTCTTC. The chain is built from TRBV28 and TRBJ2-1; a possible D gene is TRBD2 (5 bases). Trimming pared 4 bases from V and 3 bases from J, leaving 13 bases between. The CDR3 sequence is 15 residues long. Germline V gene data show CDR1 as MDHEN and CDR2 as SYDVKM.